The entry that follows covers one T cell receptor (beta chain) sequence. Its cognate antigen is unknown. This sample was taken from a study of shared clonotypes between healthy human individuals. Study-wide results and caveats: The sharing of 4.5% to 5% of naive CD4 clonotypes was seen across a few donors. In general, naive subsets displayed greater estimated richness than memory subsets did.

It was across several immunoSEQ plates that each subset's genomic DNA was evenly split. Generated by immunoSEQ multiplex PCR, the TCRdb table keeps only in-frame clones and is missing some. The table shows around 1,000,000 clones, with approximately 75% occurring only once. Per germline, CDR1 LNHNV and CDR2 YYDKDF (reference sequence). This CDR3 contains 18 residues. Trimming took 0 bases from V and 11 from J; bases not matched to a gene: 16. Sequenced input: memory CD4+ T cells from PBMCs. The subset: CD45RA-negative fraction. This sequence joins TRBV15 and TRBJ1-5; 10 nucleotides match TRBD1. The TCR sequence derives from a man aged 18 to 30 in good health. Some clones in this sample may be carry-over from other donors' samples. As DNA, the CDR3 is TGTGCCACCAGCAGAGATTCCGCCAGGACAGGGGGGGCTTGGGCCCAGCATTTT. It yields the protein CATSRDSARTGGAWAQHF.